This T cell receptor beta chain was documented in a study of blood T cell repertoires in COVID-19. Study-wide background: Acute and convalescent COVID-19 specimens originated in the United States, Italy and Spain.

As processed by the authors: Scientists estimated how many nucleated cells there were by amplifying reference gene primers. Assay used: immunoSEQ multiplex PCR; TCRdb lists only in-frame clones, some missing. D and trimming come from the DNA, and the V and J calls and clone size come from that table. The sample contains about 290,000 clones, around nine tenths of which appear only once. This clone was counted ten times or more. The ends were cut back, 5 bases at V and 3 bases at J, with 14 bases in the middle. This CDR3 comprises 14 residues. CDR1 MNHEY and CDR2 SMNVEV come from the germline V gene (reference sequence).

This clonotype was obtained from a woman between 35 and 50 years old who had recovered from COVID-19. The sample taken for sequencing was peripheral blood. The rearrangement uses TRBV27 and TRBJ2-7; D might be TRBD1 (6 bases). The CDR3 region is CASSPGTRVYEQYF. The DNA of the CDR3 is TGTGCCAGCAGTCCGGGGACACGGGTCTACGAGCAGTACTTC.